This passage covers 2 T cell receptor beta chains from one sample sequenced in a study of CD8 T cells in ankylosing spondylitis. One entry per CDR3 protein, called by TCRdb with MiXCR from the 5' RACE reads. Among 200,000 to 300,000 distinct CDR3 sequences listed, around 9.2% were seen once. Sequences were obtained from blood, either unsorted or a sorted T cell fraction (not recorded which). The receptors come from a male donor with ankylosing spondylitis or in good health (not recorded which).

This clonotype was seen ten or more times. The chain carries TRBV20-1 and TRBJ2-1, with D hard to call. The length of the CDR3 is 12 residues. V gave up 4 bases and J gave up 8 bases, with 12 bases separating them. CDR1 and CDR2 from the germline V gene are DFQATT and SNEGSKA (reference sequence). In nucleotides, the CDR3 is TGCAGTGCTATGCCCAGTTCGGATGAGCAGTTCTTC. Translated, it gives CSAMPSSDEQFF.

The table lists this clonotype with many counts. The chain couples TRBV29-1 to TRBJ2-3, with TRBD1 matching 7 bases. This CDR3 comprises 15 residues. Germline values: CDR1 SQVTM, CDR2 ANQGSEA. The trim removed 7 bases at V and 2 bases at J, leaving 12 bases unmatched. CDR3 protein: CSAPLDRATTDTQYF. The DNA for the CDR3 is TGCAGCGCCCCCCTTGACAGGGCGACCACAGATACGCAGTATTTT.